This is a list of T cell receptor beta chains from one sample in a study of cytomegalovirus exposure and HLA in healthy donors. This table comes from immunoSEQ multiplex PCR, and its TCRdb copy is limited to in-frame clones, with some not included. The sample holds about 210,000 clones, roughly 86% seen once. Sequencing used PBMCs. These receptors all stem from a man between 40 and 49 years old in good health and CMV-seropositive. CDR3s include the opening cysteine and the closing phenylalanine or tryptophan. A D gene is named only where the DNA matches it firmly. Only some rows state a clone size, as once, few, many or a class for expanded clones.

TRBV18	TRBJ2-7	TRBD1	-	CASSAGGYEQYF	TGTGCCAGCTCGGCAGGGGGCTACGAGCAGTACTTC
TRBV28	TRBJ2-7	TRBD1	-	CASSLRQGSYEQYF	TGTGCCAGCAGTTTGAGACAGGGGTCCTACGAGCAGTACTTC
TRBV11-3	TRBJ2-3	-	once	CASSPGWSPGTDTQYF	TGTGCCAGCAGCCCCGGGTGGAGTCCCGGCACAGATACGCAGTATTTT
TRBV9	TRBJ2-7	TRBD2	-	CASSALAGSSYEQYF	TGTGCCAGCAGCGCCCTAGCGGGCTCGTCCTACGAGCAGTACTTC
TRBV6-5	TRBJ2-1	TRBD1	-	CASSLGQPLNEQFF	TGTGCCAGCAGCCTGGGACAGCCACTCAATGAGCAGTTCTTC
TRBV5-1	TRBJ2-1	TRBD2	once	CASSLFGRGGFYEQFF	TGCGCCAGCAGCCTGTTTGGGCGGGGGGGTTTTTATGAGCAGTTCTTC
TRBV5-6	TRBJ1-4	-	few	CASSLRGSNEKLFF	TGTGCCAGCAGCTTGAGGGGTTCTAATGAAAAACTGTTTTTT
TRBV6-1	TRBJ1-6	-	-	CASSRQGYNSPLHF	TGTGCCAGCAGTCGGCAGGGGTATAATTCACCCCTCCACTTT
TRBV10-3	TRBJ1-1	-	-	CAISESNLGGHTEAFF	TGTGCCATCAGTGAGTCGAATTTGGGGGGGCACACTGAAGCTTTCTTT
TRBV28	TRBJ2-7	-	-	CVSSLTRALYEQYF	TGTGTCAGCAGTTTAACCAGGGCCCTCTACGAGCAGTACTTC
TRBV7-2	TRBJ2-1	TRBD2	-	CASSPRTSGRYGEQFF	TGTGCCAGCAGCCCACGGACTAGCGGGAGGTATGGTGAGCAGTTCTTC
TRBV6-5	TRBJ2-6	TRBD1	-	CASNNRGSGANVLTF	TGTGCCAGCAATAACAGGGGTTCTGGGGCCAACGTCCTGACTTTC
TRBV18	TRBJ2-5	TRBD2	once	CASSHGLAGGGETQYF	TGTGCCAGCTCTCACGGACTAGCGGGAGGCGGGGAGACCCAGTACTTC
TRBV7-9	TRBJ1-4	-	-	CASSQQGEREKLFF	TGTGCCAGCAGCCAACAGGGTGAGAGAGAAAAACTGTTTTTT
TRBV29-1	TRBJ1-2	TRBD1	once	CSVTGTGYYGYTF	TGCAGCGTCACCGGGACAGGGTACTATGGCTACACCTTC
TRBV6-5	TRBJ1-1	TRBD1	few	CASSPDRGTEAFF	TGTGCCAGCAGCCCGGACAGGGGGACTGAAGCTTTCTTT
TRBV7-3	TRBJ2-2	TRBD2	-	CASSPQEAGAGFGELFF	TGTGCCAGCAGCCCCCAGGAAGCGGGGGCGGGGTTTGGGGAGCTGTTTTTT
TRBV9	TRBJ2-1	TRBD2	-	CASSIAGLGDEQFF	TGTGCCAGCAGCATAGCGGGACTGGGGGATGAGCAGTTCTTC
TRBV30	TRBJ2-3	TRBD2	-	CAWSLYALAGGTDTQYF	TGTGCCTGGAGCCTCTACGCCCTAGCGGGAGGCACAGATACGCAGTATTTT
TRBV9	TRBJ1-2	TRBD1	-	CASSVQRDRVLANYGYTF	TGTGCCAGCAGCGTCCAACGGGACAGGGTTTTAGCTAACTATGGCTACACCTTC
TRBV10-3	TRBJ2-3	-	-	CAISRGEGGDTQYF	TGTGCCATCAGTAGAGGGGAGGGGGGGGATACGCAGTATTTT
TRBV6-5	TRBJ2-5	-	-	CASSYSRTTQETQYF	TGTGCCAGCAGTTACTCGAGGACAACCCAAGAGACCCAGTACTTC
TRBV29-1	TRBJ2-2	TRBD1	-	CSAPGQGTGELFF	TGCAGCGCCCCGGGACAGGGGACCGGGGAGCTGTTTTTT
TRBV28	TRBJ2-7	TRBD1	-	CASSLEDRVPEQYF	TGTGCCAGCAGTCTGGAGGACAGGGTACCTGAGCAGTACTTC
TRBV2	TRBJ2-2	TRBD1	-	CASSETGGTGELFF	TGTGCCAGCAGTGAAACAGGGGGCACCGGGGAGCTGTTTTTT
TRBV9	TRBJ2-3	-	-	CASSVGVPDTQYF	TGTGCCAGCAGCGTAGGAGTACCGGATACGCAGTATTTT